This T cell receptor beta chain was sequenced during a study of cytomegalovirus exposure and HLA in healthy donors (dated by TCRdb to 2016 to 2017). At the level of the whole study: In an earlier analysis of some 550 of the donors, 276 Gb of sequence data and 90 million to 120 million unique TCR beta sequences from about 180 million T cells were reported. Roughly 300 gigabases of sequencing data and 70 million to 85 million unique TCR sequences were included in an early release covering several hundred HLA-typed donors. Of the 300 to 400 genotyped donors, approximately 83% fell in the genetic ancestry cluster associated with self-reported Caucasian donors. The study aimed to test whether signatures of past pathogen exposure could be identified by cataloging public T cell receptors. Using immunosequencing, the study profiled T cell repertoires from 550 to 750 subjects and related those repertoires to cytomegalovirus serostatus. Along with the approximately 700-subject first cohort, a separate validation cohort of over a hundred different subjects was used. To predict cytomegalovirus infection status, the study brought together high-throughput TCR immunosequencing, statistical association of individual TCRs with disease status, and machine learning. A later analysis re-analyzed previously published TCR beta repertoires from roughly 600 donors and added high-resolution HLA genotyping to study TCR occurrence patterns. The later analysis used no new phenotypic data to find candidate immune exposures, relying instead on TCR beta sequences and their occurrence across donors. An earlier analysis of 587 of the donors used high-throughput TCR beta sequencing to judge whether each TCR beta V gene segment behaved as functional or pseudogenic. Donor age, sex, ethnicity and CMV serostatus were compiled together with the repertoire data. A later genetic analysis took genome-wide SNP genotypes for 398 of the 666 donors and used that subset as a discovery cohort. All discovery cohort repertoires had been generated on a single sequencing platform. Both class I and class II loci were covered by HLA typing, at four-digit resolution. The number of typed donors differed by locus: about 620-640 for A, B, C, DRB1 and DQB1; 500 to 550 for DQA1; 606 for DPA1; and around 450 for DPB1. Because of strong linkage in the cohort, 4 to 6 DR-DQ haplotypes were treated as single units for association and clustering. On average, roughly 240,000 unique TCR beta nucleotide sequences were sequenced per donor among some 420 genotyped donors of the cohort, with 15% to 20% of those sequences being non-productive.

This clone was observed a handful of times. This clone's antigen is unknown. Base qualities are not recorded, but no much larger clone differs from it by a single base. The full study reports these points: Because some donors lacked HLA typing at each locus, the association tests relied only on the typed subset. A group of highly shared sequence variants was considered likely to be a technical artifact of the sequencing pipeline. In a later genetic analysis, a missense DCLRE1C variant was associated with V-gene and J-gene trimming of TCR beta chains, and the association was replicated in an independent cohort. Sequencing depth was assumed to be roughly uniform across donors in the presence/absence analyses, though that assumption may not hold. Correlated functional status among segregating V segments might reflect linkage disequilibrium, but an unknown experimental factor could not be ruled out. The classifier was reported to diagnose cytomegalovirus status with high specificity and sensitivity in both the original and validation cohorts. According to a later analysis, most CMV-associated TCR beta chains appeared to be HLA-restricted, and the HLA associations seemed to be driven largely by CMV exposure. Because the 87-base-pair reads could not distinguish some IMGT-functional V segments, including TRBV6-2 and TRBV6-3, those segments were excluded. Most TCR sequences were observed very rarely across donors, whereas some public TCRs were present in many individuals. A total of about 150 TCR beta chains were listed by the study as associated with cytomegalovirus. Because counts were too low, some 16 rarely observed V segments, including chromosome 9 orphons, were excluded from the earlier analysis of several hundred of the donors. Compared with equally common non-associated chains, HLA-associated TCR beta chains in a later analysis were more clonally expanded and had lower generation probabilities. In a later analysis, about 17,000 TCR beta sequences were associated with specific HLA alleles at a false discovery rate of 0.05. According to the authors, the approach could potentially be generalized to other disease states and immunological phenotypes. Only TCR beta chains were sequenced in this cohort, and the absence of alpha or paired-chain data limited detectable features. A later genetic analysis reported fewer N-insertions in productive TCRs among donors in an Asian-associated ancestry cluster than the roughly 700-donor mean. An earlier analysis of approximately 500 of the donors showed that most TCR beta V segments appeared in productive rearrangements either about 87% or about 30% of the time, which broadly matched IMGT annotations. When HLA alleles, especially DR and DQ, strongly co-occurred, TCR associations were difficult to assign to individual alleles. In vitro tests confirmed that a few of the cytomegalovirus-associated TCR beta chains recognize cytomegalovirus antigens. According to a later analysis, TCR association rates differed among HLA loci, with DRB1 alleles showing the most associated TCRs and HLA-C alleles showing the fewest. A further reported finding was that TCR beta sequences accurately predicted the HLA-A and HLA-B alleles for most subjects in the first cohort. Immune exposure information for the cohort was limited to CMV serostatus. Several of the top co-occurrence clusters appeared to be linked to parvovirus B19, influenza, CMV and Epstein-Barr virus, according to a later analysis.

Preparation of the library involved the immunoSEQ multiplex PCR assay. For the multiplex PCR, a mixture combining 60 forward primers for TCR Vbeta segments and 13 reverse primers for TCR Jbeta segments was used. The CDR3 region of rearranged TCR beta genes was amplified from genomic DNA by a multiplex PCR assay. Amplified TCR beta libraries were sequenced as 87-base-pair reads on the Illumina HiSeq System. On the study's bioinformatics: In a later analysis, some 80 million unique TCR beta chains were counted across the 650 to 750 repertoires, and roughly 11 million of these chains were shared by at least two donors. To remove PCR and sequencing errors, raw reads were error-corrected and collapsed into unique sequences using a nearest-neighbor algorithm that merged closely related sequences. CDR3 sequences were aligned to IMGT reference sequences to assign V, D and J gene segments. For a sequence to be retained, a match of at least six nucleotides to both a V gene segment and a J gene segment was required. Rearrangements were called productive when the CDR3 lacked stop codons and stayed in frame with V and J; all others were non-productive. Following IMGT convention, CDR3 was defined as the stretch from the second conserved V-encoded cysteine up to the conserved J-encoded phenylalanine. The earlier analysis of 587 of the donors excluded sequences that lacked an unambiguous match to a single V gene segment. In an earlier analysis of 587 of the donors, a V segment was called functional when productive rearrangements were above 56.7%, and segregating when the standard deviation between donors exceeded 5%. A statistical classification framework was developed to diagnose cytomegalovirus status using the catalog of TCR beta chain sequences. V and J gene assignment, in a later analysis, came from comparing TCR nucleotide sequences with IMGT/GENE-DB human TR gene sequences. The TCRdist pipeline was used in a later analysis to assign CDR3 sequences and most-parsimonious VDJ recombination scenarios. In a later analysis, every TCR beta chain was defined by the combination of its CDR3 amino acid sequence and its V-gene family, and reads without a unique V-gene family were dropped. To address suspected cross-contamination and a sequencing artifact, a later analysis removed roughly 640 highly shared, low-generation-probability nucleotide sequences. For each public chain, a later analysis derived a clonal expansion index from normalized ranks of inferred template counts within each repertoire. In a later analysis, generation probabilities were computed using a VDJ recombination model fitted to out-of-frame rearrangements, and the results were checked against IGoR. Hypergeometric tests were used in a later analysis to score TCR-TCR, TCR-HLA and TCR-CMV co-occurrence, with a repertoire-size bias correction applied to the TCR pairs. A later analysis estimated false discovery rates by permuting HLA or CMV assignments 20 times. In a later analysis, co-occurring TCRs were grouped using DBSCAN, with TCRdist sequence similarity added in when clustering inside HLA-allele-positive subsets. Repertoires with fewer than 30,000 or more than 120,000 public chains, plus five repertoires with anomalous nucleotide sharing, were excluded from co-occurrence clustering. In its TCRdb copy, this immuneACCESS table keeps in-frame sequences only and misses some clones. Where compared with another copy, unresolved V genes explain less than half of these, and the others have no known cause. D and trimming come from the DNA, and the V and J calls and clone size come from that table. This sample holds 120,000 or so clones; less than 85% were observed only once. The ten largest clones take up about 20% of the sample.

From V the trimming removes 7 bases and from J it removes 0 bases, while the gene matches leave 8 bases of the junction unaccounted for. The germline V gene specifies MNHNS as CDR1 and SASEGT as CDR2. There are 15 amino acids in the CDR3, from cysteine to phenylalanine inclusive. Kept here is only the CDR3 DNA, which spans 45 bases and is read in frame from base 1. The cohort consisted of 666 healthy bone marrow donors. At the time of sampling, all cohort members were nominally healthy, though unrecorded immune exposures were likely present. The donor was CMV seropositive and belonged to the group of about 290 seropositive cohort members. Every donor gave a peripheral blood sample, and the peripheral blood mononuclear cells from that sample were used for TCR beta sequencing. The Qiagen DNeasy Blood Extraction Kit was used to extract genomic DNA from the blood cell samples.

Sequenced: PBMCs. This clonotype was obtained from a young man in good health and CMV-seropositive. This chain joins TRBV6-1 to TRBJ1-1, and TRBD1 aligns with 7 junction nucleotides. The nucleotides read TGTGCCAGCACCCTGGGACAGTCGATGAACACTGAAGCTTTCTTT. Translated, it reads CASTLGQSMNTEAFF.